The 5 T cell receptor beta chains below were found in one sample sequenced in a study of spatial heterogeneity in lung cancer. MiXCR, run by TCRdb on the 5' RACE reads, gives a single entry per CDR3 protein. This table holds tens of thousands of distinct CDR3 sequences, roughly 8.7% found once. Described time point: sample taken at primary tumor resection. From tumor, nontumor lung or frozen PBMC, whole RNA was taken unsorted for sequencing. Sequences were derived from PBMCs, sampled at surgery. These receptors all stem from a male donor with early-stage non-small cell lung cancer.

The chain employs TRBV7-9 and TRBJ2-2; D is unclear. The CDR3 covers 14 residues. Deletions cut 1 base from V and 3 bases from J, with 6 bases between. Germline V gene sequence: CDR1 SEHNR, CDR2 FQNEAQ (reference sequence). CDR3 sequence reads: CASSLEQYTGELFF. As DNA, the CDR3 is TGTGCCAGCAGCTTAGAACAATACACCGGGGAGCTGTTTTTT.

This chain connects TRBV7-2 to TRBJ2-5, with D possibly being TRBD1 or TRBD2 (6 bases each). There are 14 residues in the CDR3. Looked up from germline, CDR1 is SGHTA and CDR2 is FQGNSA. The germline V and J ends were trimmed by 3 bases and 3 bases, with 11 bases remaining between them. CDR3 sequence: CASSFEGGKETQYF. The CDR3 DNA is TGTGCCAGCAGCTTCGAAGGGGGGAAAGAGACCCAGTACTTC.

This chain uses TRBV5-1 with TRBJ1-1, with D perhaps TRBD1 (5 bases). Germline assignment: CDR1 SGHRS and CDR2 YFSETQ. The V end was cut by 2 bases, the J end by 1 base, with 12 bases between. The CDR3 runs to 15 residues. CDR3 DNA: TGCGCCAGCAGCTTAAATGGGGACTCGAACACTGAAGCTTTCTTT. Protein sequence: CASSLNGDSNTEAFF.

V and J are TRBV20-1 and TRBJ2-3; tentative D call: TRBD2 (7 bases). V shed 0 bases and J shed 6 bases, with 16 bases lying between them. Germline CDR1 is DFQATT and CDR2 is SNEGSKA (reference sequence). CDR3 length equals 15 residues. The CDR3 loop is CSARDPRGRGDTQYF. The DNA of the CDR3 is TGCAGTGCTAGAGACCCCCGGGGGAGGGGGGATACGCAGTATTTT.

This sequence joins TRBV20-1 and TRBJ2-1; D might be TRBD2 (6 bases). This CDR3 region has 15 residues. The germline V gene encodes CDR1 DFQATT and CDR2 SNEGSKA (reference sequence). V was shortened by 1 base and J by 3 bases, with 13 bases between the two germline ends. DNA for the CDR3: TGCAGTGCTAGAGTACTAGCCTCAAGCTACAATGAGCAGTTCTTC. Protein sequence: CSARVLASSYNEQFF.